What follows are 9 T cell receptor beta chains derived from one specimen sequenced in a study of blood T cell repertoires in COVID-19. The assay was immunoSEQ multiplex PCR, and TCRdb's table has in-frame clones only and misses some. The sample records about 210,000 clones, approximately 78% being singletons. The sequenced sample was peripheral blood. The receptors were gathered from an older woman with COVID-19, enrolled during active disease.

CDR3 DNA: TGCGCCAGCAAAACCACGGGACTGCCAACGGGGGATACGCAGTATTTT. It is translated as CASKTTGLPTGDTQYF. This sequence joins TRBV4-1 and TRBJ2-3; the D gene is possibly TRBD2 (6 bases). The CDR3 has 16 residues. Trimming stripped 7 bases from V and 6 bases from J, with 23 bases between. CDR1 is MGHRA and CDR2 is YSYEKL in the germline V gene.

This sequence joins TRBV2 and TRBJ1-2; D unresolved. V was clipped by 6 bases and J by 1 base, with 6 bases between them. The germline gives CDR1 SNHLY, CDR2 FYNNEI. The CDR3 has 12 amino acids. Here the CDR3 reads CASRGVNYGYTF. CDR3 bases: TGTGCCAGCAGGGGCGTTAACTATGGCTACACCTTC.

This clone has just one count. The chain carries TRBV7-9 and TRBJ2-7; D may be TRBD2 (5 bases). The germline gives CDR1 SEHNR, CDR2 FQNEAQ (reference sequence). The CDR3 sequence is 13 residues long. Trimming removed 11 bases at V and 2 bases at J, with 16 bases between. CDR3 nucleotides: TGTGCCTCCACGGGATCCACCGCCTACGAGCAGTACTTC. Residues: CASTGSTAYEQYF. Full variable domain (outside the CDR3, taken from reference TRBV7-9 and TRBJ2-7): DTGVSQNPRHKITKRGQNVTFRCDPISEHNRLYWYRQTLGQGPEFLTYFQNEAQLEKSRLLSDRFSAERPKGSFSTLEIQRTEQGDSAMYLCASTGSTAYEQYFGPGTRLTVT.

The chain carries TRBV5-4 and TRBJ1-1; perhaps TRBD1 as D (5 bases). CDR3 size: 15 residues. V lost 4 bases and J lost 4, with 17 bases in between. CDR1 and CDR2 from the germline V gene are SGHNT and YYREEE (reference sequence). The CDR3 bases are TGTGCCAGCAGCCTCGGGACTCCCGGTGGCACTGAAGCTTTCTTT. As protein: CASSLGTPGGTEAFF.

As to this clone: Other nucleotide sequences in the sample specify the same CDR3. The V and J genes are TRBV5-1 and TRBJ2-1; 7 bases match TRBD2. V lost 0 bases to trimming and J lost 5 bases; unmatched junction nucleotides: 2. CDR3 length equals 14 residues. Germline V gives CDR1 SGHRS, CDR2 YFSETQ. The CDR3 DNA follows: TGCGCCAGCAGCTTGGTGGGACTAAACAATGAGCAGTTCTTC. This encodes CASSLVGLNNEQFF.

The chain combines TRBV6-2 or TRBV6-3 with TRBJ2-1; the match to TRBD1 covers 9 bases. CDR3 length: 14 residues. Germline assignment: CDR1 MNHEY and CDR2 SVGEGT. The V and J ends lost 6 bases and 3 bases, in that order; junction bases with no gene match: 3. CDR3 in amino acids: CASSQGQGYNEQFF. The CDR3 DNA is TGTGCCAGCAGCCAGGGACAGGGCTACAATGAGCAGTTCTTC.

The chain employs TRBV5-1 and TRBJ2-2, with a weak D call TRBD1 (6 bases). Germline V lookup: CDR1 SGHRS, CDR2 YFSETQ. Trimming removed 2 bases from V and 4 bases from J, with 15 bases in between. There are 16 residues in the CDR3. CDR3 in amino acids: CASSLSGERGTGELFF. Here the CDR3 DNA reads TGCGCCAGCAGCTTATCAGGGGAAAGGGGCACCGGGGAGCTGTTTTTT.

The chain recombines TRBV6-2 or TRBV6-3 with TRBJ1-5; D remains ambiguous. CDR3 length: 13 residues. The V gene's germline CDR1 is MNHEY and CDR2 SVGEGT. The V gene lost 6 bases and the J gene lost 6 bases, with 12 bases spanning the gap. The CDR3 coding sequence is TGTGCCAGCAGCCCGGGAGGGATTCAGCCCCAGCATTTT. Its translation is CASSPGGIQPQHF.

The chain combines TRBV28 with TRBJ1-2, with 8 nucleotides matching TRBD1. CDR3 size: 15 residues. Trimming removed 5 bases from V and 7 bases from J; junction bases left unmatched: 12. CDR1 and CDR2 (germline): MDHEN, SYDVKM. The CDR3 is CASSLVDRAQSGYTF. In nucleotides, the CDR3 is TGTGCCAGCAGTCTGGTGGACAGGGCTCAAAGTGGCTACACCTTC.